One sample yielded the 21 T cell receptor beta chains listed below, sequenced in a study of cytomegalovirus exposure and HLA in healthy donors. The PCR made use of 60 Vbeta and 13 Jbeta primers. Assay: immunoSEQ multiplex PCR; the TCRdb copy retains only in-frame clones and omits some. This sample yields about 160,000 clones, of which roughly 80% are seen a single time; approximately 2% belongs to the top ten. The sample comprised PBMCs. Receptor source: a female donor in good health and CMV-seronegative.

In this sample, this clone turned up a few times. The chain has TRBV7-3 and TRBJ2-1; D might be TRBD2 (6 bases). Trimming cost V 5 bases and J 7 bases, with 18 bases left between them. The CDR3 runs 15 residues. Germline CDR1 reads SGHTA; CDR2 reads FQGTGA. The CDR3 region has the DNA TGTGCCAGCAGCCCTAGTGGCGGGAAGACGAATGAGCAGTTCTTC. Its translation: CASSPSGGKTNEQFF.

The chain joins TRBV18 to TRBJ2-3; TRBD2 agrees at 8 bases. J gave up 0 bases and V 3 bases, and 5 bases lay outside the gene matches. The CDR3 spans 16 residues. CDR1 is KGHSH and CDR2 is LQKENI in the germline V gene. CDR3 protein: CASSPGAGGSTDTQYF. The CDR3 nucleotides read TGTGCCAGCTCACCGGGCGCGGGGGGCAGCACAGATACGCAGTATTTT.

This clone has only one observation. The chain couples TRBV27 to TRBJ1-2, with 7 positions matching TRBD1. The V and J ends lost 1 base and 6 bases, in that order; junction bases with no gene match: 11. The CDR3 sequence is 16 residues long. Germline-derived CDR1 and CDR2 are MNHEY and SMNVEV (reference sequence). The CDR3 protein is CASSLLVGGSIDGYTF. DNA of the CDR3: TGTGCCAGCAGTTTATTGGTAGGGGGCTCCATAGATGGCTACACCTTC.

This clone was picked up one time. The chain joins TRBV6-1 to TRBJ2-7; D perhaps matches TRBD2 (5 bases). The germline gives CDR1 MNHNS, CDR2 SASEGT. V dropped 2 bases and J dropped 0 bases, with 8 bases sitting between them. This CDR3 region has 14 residues. The CDR3 loop reads CASSEMGSSYEQYF. Here the CDR3 DNA reads TGTGCCAGCAGTGAAATGGGGAGCTCCTACGAGCAGTACTTC.

This clone was seen more than once but under ten times. V and J are TRBV5-1 and TRBJ1-4, with 8 positions matching TRBD1. Germline V gene sequence: CDR1 SGHRS, CDR2 YFSETQ. Trimming cost V 0 bases and J 6 bases; bases outside gene matches: 10. The CDR3 totals 17 residues. CDR3 bases: TGCGCCAGCAGCTTGGTCGGACAGGGCAACGGGGATGAAAAACTGTTTTTT. It specifies CASSLVGQGNGDEKLFF.

This clone was seen more than once but under ten times. The V and J genes are TRBV19 and TRBJ2-5; the match to TRBD2 covers 10 bases. Trimming cost V 2 bases and J 4 bases; bases outside gene matches: 4. Per the germline V gene, CDR1 is LNHDA and CDR2 is SQIVND (reference sequence). The CDR3 has 15 amino acids. CDR3 protein: CASSIRTSGTETQYF. The DNA for the CDR3 is TGTGCCAGTAGTATACGAACTAGCGGGACAGAGACCCAGTACTTC.

This chain joins TRBV19 and TRBJ1-5; no clear D. The CDR3 totals 13 residues. Trimming shortened V by 8 bases and J by 3 bases, and 11 bases separated the two germline ends. The germline V gene encodes CDR1 LNHDA and CDR2 SQIVND (reference sequence). CDR3 nucleotides: TGTGCCAGTGGCGGGATTCCCAATCAGCCCCAGCATTTT. This codes for CASGGIPNQPQHF.

J is TRBJ2-5 and V is TRBV11-1, with 8 bases fitting TRBD2. With 6 bases clipped from V and 3 bases from J, the junction kept 6 bases outside the gene matches. Germline V CDR1 and CDR2: SGHAT, FQDESV (reference sequence). The CDR3 has 14 amino acids. Here the CDR3 DNA reads TGTGCCAGCAGTTATAGCGGGGTAAAAGAGACCCAGTACTTC. Residues: CASSYSGVKETQYF.

The gene calls are TRBV30 and TRBJ2-1, with D perhaps TRBD2 (6 bases). V was clipped by 3 bases and J by 8 bases, with 17 bases between them. The CDR3 length is 14 residues. Per germline, CDR1 GTSNPN and CDR2 SVGIG (reference sequence). CDR3 nucleotide sequence: TGTGCCTGGAGCCGGGGCGGGGTAGGCTATGAGCAGTTCTTC. Translation gives CAWSRGGVGYEQFF. Combining the CDR3 with reference TRBV30 and TRBJ2-1 gives the whole variable domain SQTIHQWPATLVQPVGSPLSLECTVEGTSNPNLYWYRQAAGRGLQLLFYSVGIGQISSEVPQNLSASRPQDRQFILSSKKLLLSDSGFYLCAWSRGGVGYEQFFGPGTRLTVL.

The V and J genes are TRBV19 and TRBJ1-2; D unresolved. CDR1 is LNHDA, CDR2 SQIVND, per germline (reference sequence). CDR3 size: 13 residues. The V end was cut by 4 bases, the J end by 7 bases, with 13 bases between. The CDR3 is CASSTLAAGGYTF. CDR3 DNA sequence: TGTGCCAGTAGTACATTAGCGGCGGGTGGCTACACCTTC.

This clone occurred a few times. A junction boundary mismatches the germline segment, possibly from a read error. The V gene is TRBV9, the J gene TRBJ2-7; TRBD2 is a possible D gene (5 bases). Germline V gives CDR1 SGDLS, CDR2 YYNGEE. This CDR3 is 14 amino acids long. CDR3 nucleotides: TGTGCCAGCGGCGTGGGGAGCGGATTTTACGAGCAGTACTTC. This translates into CASGVGSGFYEQYF.

This sequence joins TRBV7-5 and TRBJ2-7; TRBD1 was called by the table and not checked on the DNA. TRBV7-5 is a pseudogene locus. CDR3 length: 15 residues. CDR3 residues: CVRSLEGTVSYEQYF. In DNA form, the CDR3 reads TGTGTCAGAAGCTTAGAGGGGACAGTCTCCTACGAGCAGTACTTC.

The rearrangement uses TRBV10-3 and TRBJ1-2; no firm D call. This CDR3 is built from 14 residues. Germline V gene sequence: CDR1 ENHRY, CDR2 SYGVKD. V was pared by 5 bases and J by 0 bases, with 10 bases between. In DNA, the CDR3 is TGTGCCATCAGTCCACAGATAACTAACTATGGCTACACCTTC. Encoded protein: CAISPQITNYGYTF.

J is TRBJ1-6 and V is TRBV4-2; 11 positions agree with TRBD1. The germline CDR1 and CDR2 sequences are LGHNA and YNFKEQ. The trim removed 1 base at V and 10 bases at J, leaving 3 bases unmatched. The CDR3 consists of 15 residues. The chain's CDR3 is CASSQVGQGDSPLHF. The CDR3 nucleotides read TGTGCCAGCAGCCAAGTGGGACAGGGGGACTCACCCCTCCACTTT.

This chain joins TRBV19 and TRBJ2-1; 7 positions agree with TRBD1. The CDR3 consists of 15 residues. V lost 5 bases and J lost 5; bases outside the gene matches: 9. The germline gives CDR1 LNHDA, CDR2 SQIVND (reference sequence). The CDR3 region has the DNA TGTGCCAGTAGTTCACGATCCAGGGGGAACAATGAGCAGTTCTTC. It is translated as CASSSRSRGNNEQFF.

The rearrangement uses TRBV14 and TRBJ1-2; D remains unclear. The CDR3 contains 13 residues. Trimming left V 4 bases short and J 7 bases short, with 13 bases between. CDR1 and CDR2 from the germline V gene are SGHDN and FVKESK. The CDR3 sequence is CASSLAVEGGYTF. CDR3 bases: TGTGCCAGCAGCCTCGCAGTAGAGGGTGGCTACACCTTC.

This sequence joins TRBV7-3 and TRBJ1-2; 10 nucleotides align to TRBD1. Trimming at V came to 4 bases and at J to 6 bases, leaving 8 bases not matched to a gene. CDR1 is SGHTA and CDR2 is FQGTGA in the germline V gene. The CDR3 runs to 15 residues. Here the CDR3 reads CASSSMGTGVNGYTF. CDR3 sequence (DNA): TGTGCCAGCAGCTCTATGGGGACAGGGGTAAATGGCTACACCTTC.

The V call is TRBV13, the J call TRBJ2-7, with a possible D match to TRBD2 (6 bases). The CDR3 runs to 16 residues. The V gene's germline CDR1 is PRHDT and CDR2 FYEKMQ (reference sequence). Trimming took off 5 bases at V and 4 bases at J, with 21 bases between the two ends. This CDR3 reads CASSPLGGGGLYEQYF. CDR3 coding DNA: TGTGCCAGCAGCCCCTTGGGGGGAGGCGGGTTATACGAGCAGTACTTC.

The rearrangement links TRBV30 to TRBJ2-3, with D possibly matching TRBD1 (5 bases). Trimming pared 0 bases from V and 4 bases from J, leaving 8 bases between. The CDR3 has 13 residues. Germline loops: CDR1 GTSNPN, CDR2 SVGIG (reference sequence). CDR3 sequence: CAWSVKGADTQYF. DNA for the CDR3: TGTGCCTGGAGTGTAAAAGGGGCAGATACGCAGTATTTT.

This clone was seen once. The chain recombines TRBV5-1 with TRBJ2-2, with D perhaps matching TRBD2 (5 bases). There are 14 residues in the CDR3. V lost 7 bases, J lost 1 base, and 11 bases lay in between. Germline V CDR1 and CDR2: SGHRS, YFSETQ. The CDR3 sequence is CASSEERNTGELFF. The CDR3 bases are TGCGCCAGCTCGGAGGAAAGGAACACCGGGGAGCTGTTTTTT.

The rearrangement uses TRBV11-2 and TRBJ2-2, with 7 bases identical to TRBD2. The J segment lost 6 bases and the V segment lost 1 base, leaving 5 bases of the junction unmatched. This CDR3 region has 15 residues. Germline CDR1 and CDR2: SGHAT and FQNNGV. The CDR3 loop is CASSLVGGRAGELFF. The DNA for the CDR3 is TGTGCCAGCAGCTTAGTGGGGGGGAGGGCCGGGGAGCTGTTTTTT. Variable domain in full (rest from reference TRBV11-2 and TRBJ2-2): EAGVAQSPRYKIIEKRQSVAFWCNPISGHATLYWYQQILGQGPKLLIQFQNNGVVDDSQLPKDRFSAERLKGVDSTLKIQPAKLEDSAVYLCASSLVGGRAGELFFGEGSRLTVL.